This T cell receptor (beta chain) was found in a study of control samples from healthy donors and cancer patients (dated by TCRdb to 2018 to 2021). V sheds 6 bases and J sheds 4 bases, leaving 9 bases between their ends. CDR1 MNHEY and CDR2 SVGAGI were looked up in the germline V gene. The CDR3, cysteine through phenylalanine, is 12 amino acids long. Just the 36-base CDR3 DNA is kept, in frame starting at base 1. Remarks on this clone: Its antigen has not been determined. No base qualities exist here, and no much larger clone lies one base off it.

Library construction relied on the immunoSEQ multiplex PCR assay. The clones in this table, taken by TCRdb from immuneACCESS, are in-frame only. Not every clone is retained; where verified, under half of the shortfall comes from an unresolved V gene, and the cause of the rest is unknown. This sample lists 74,000 or so clones; around 89% were detected once. The ten largest clones represent under 7.5% of the sample. The V and J genes are TRBV6-5 and TRBJ1-2; a weak D assignment points to TRBD1 (6 bases agree). Sequenced: blood. The TCR comes from a middle-aged man in good health. Here the CDR3 is given as CASRDSFYGYTF. The sequence in DNA is TGTGCCAGCAGGGACAGTTTCTATGGCTACACCTTC.